This T cell receptor beta chain came from a study of blood T cell repertoires in COVID-19. About the study: Sites in the United States, Italy and Spain provided acute and convalescent COVID-19 samples. Sources were T cells, B-cell-depleted T cells, or PBMCs; the material itself was cDNA or gDNA.

There are a few counts of this clone. TCRdb's copy holds only in-frame clones and misses some; the assay was immunoSEQ multiplex PCR. This table has under 150,000 clones, around 80% appearing once. Participants' reported clinical history set cohort assignment. The TCR was taken from a man aged 40-50 years with acute COVID-19. The specimen sequenced was PBMCs or T cells enriched from blood (not recorded which).

CDR3 bases: TGTGCCAGCAGTTTAGGGCCGGGGGGCTACACCTTC. This codes for CASSLGPGGYTF. The rearrangement uses TRBV12-3 or TRBV12-4 and TRBJ1-2; D ambiguous. V was trimmed by 1 base and J by 8 bases, leaving 8 bases between them. The CDR3 is 12 residues long.